Each of the 5 T cell receptor beta chains below was sequenced from the same sample in a study of cytomegalovirus exposure and HLA in healthy donors. Primers: 60 Vbeta forward and 13 Jbeta reverse. This table comes from immunoSEQ multiplex PCR, and its TCRdb copy is limited to in-frame clones, with some not included. The sample consists of around 180,000 clones, approximately 86% of them appearing once. The sample comprised PBMCs. These receptors were obtained from a woman between 18 and 29 years old in good health and CMV-seronegative.

This chain connects TRBV4-1 to TRBJ1-1; 9 bases are a match to TRBD1. CDR1 MGHRA and CDR2 YSYEKL come from the germline V gene. V was pared by 1 base and J by 1 base, with 1 base of the junction left unmatched. The CDR3 extends over 15 amino acids. CDR3 sequence: CASSQVGQGNTEAFF. In DNA, the CDR3 is TGCGCCAGCAGCCAAGTGGGACAGGGGAACACTGAAGCTTTCTTT.

The V call is TRBV27, the J call TRBJ2-2; D is unresolved. Germline V lookup: CDR1 MNHEY, CDR2 SMNVEV (reference sequence). V was trimmed by 6 bases and J by 4 bases, leaving 6 bases between them. This CDR3 spans 12 amino acids. CDR3 protein: CASRGGTGELFF. The CDR3, as DNA: TGTGCCAGCAGAGGCGGCACCGGGGAGCTGTTTTTT.

This clone was recorded only once. The chain links TRBV12-1 to TRBJ1-1; whether TRBD1, the table's D call, matches the DNA was not checked. TRBV12-1 counts as a pseudogene. CDR3 length: 16 residues. This CDR3 is CASSSYRGLMNTEAFF. CDR3 in DNA: TGTGCCAGCAGCTCTTACAGGGGACTCATGAACACTGAAGCTTTCTTT.

This clone was seen more than once but under ten times. This sequence joins TRBV27 and TRBJ2-4; 11 nucleotides align to TRBD2. The CDR3 totals 19 residues. CDR1 is MNHEY and CDR2 is SMNVEV in the germline V gene (reference sequence). V was clipped by 5 bases and J by 0 bases; unmatched bases: 12. Written as DNA, the CDR3 is TGTGCCAGCAGTCCCAACCAGGGACTAGCGGCTCTAGCCAAAAACATTCAGTACTTC. Amino acid sequence: CASSPNQGLAALAKNIQYF.

V is TRBV27 and J is TRBJ2-6, with 13 bases that match TRBD2. V lost 6 bases and J lost 2; bases outside the gene matches: 4. This CDR3 region has 17 residues. CDR1 MNHEY and CDR2 SMNVEV come from the germline V gene (reference sequence). CDR3 loop: CASRLAGGLTGANVLTF. For the CDR3, the DNA is TGTGCCAGCAGACTAGCGGGGGGGCTCACTGGGGCCAACGTCCTGACTTTC.